The rows below give T cell receptor beta chains drawn from one sample of a study of cytotoxic CD8 clonotypes in ibrutinib-treated CLL. Method: immunoSEQ multiplex PCR; TCRdb's copy keeps in-frame clones and lacks some. This table holds around 250,000 clones, around 70% found once. Sequences were derived from PBMCs, sampled after 24 months of ibrutinib treatment. Every receptor here comes from a human donor with chronic lymphocytic leukemia. CDR3s include the opening cysteine and the closing phenylalanine or tryptophan. D genes are given only for firm matches. Clone size is given for some rows only: seen once, a few or many times, or a class if the clone is expanded.

TRBD1 | TRBJ2-3 | NA | TRBV4-1 | 17 | CASSQDRTGSTTDTQYF | TGCGCCAGCAGCCAAGATCGGACAGGGAGTACCACAGATACGCAGTATTTT
NA | TRBJ1-1 | NA | TRBV9 | 14 | CASSVDLGNTEAFF | TGTGCCAGCAGCGTAGATCTAGGGAACACTGAAGCTTTCTTT
NA | TRBJ2-2 | NA | TRBV11-2 | 17 | CASTPRWQGGSTGELFF | TGTGCCAGCACCCCAAGGTGGCAGGGAGGAAGCACCGGGGAGCTGTTTTTT
TRBD2 | TRBJ2-7 | few | TRBV6-4 | 15 | CASSDSTSGTYEQYF | TGTGCCAGCAGTGACTCCACTAGCGGGACCTACGAGCAGTACTTC
NA | TRBJ2-5 | NA | TRBV9 | 15 | CASSPSQISQETQYF | TGTGCCAGCAGCCCGTCTCAGATATCTCAAGAGACCCAGTACTTC
TRBD1 | TRBJ1-2 | few | TRBV19 | 14 | CASSMGQGGYGYTF | TGTGCCAGTAGTATGGGACAGGGCGGCTATGGCTACACCTTC
TRBD1 | TRBJ2-5 | few | TRBV10-3 | 13 | CAISEATGDAQYF | TGTGCCATCAGTGAGGCCACAGGGGACGCCCAGTACTTC
NA | TRBJ2-2 | once | TRBV29-1 | 14 | CSVPTPGQTGELFF | TGCAGCGTACCAACCCCGGGACAAACCGGGGAGCTGTTTTTT
NA | TRBJ2-2 | NA | TRBV5-6 | 13 | CASSSLGAGELFF | TGTGCCAGCAGCTCACTAGGAGCCGGGGAGCTGTTTTTT
NA | TRBJ1-2 | few | TRBV6-5 | 14 | CASSYFQNRDGYTF | TGTGCCAGCAGTTACTTTCAAAACAGGGATGGCTACACCTTC
NA | TRBJ2-1 | NA | TRBV30 | 13 | CAWSFSLVNEQFF | TGTGCCTGGAGTTTTAGCTTGGTCAATGAGCAGTTCTTC
NA | TRBJ2-2 | NA | TRBV11-1 | 16 | CASSLASRRDSGELFF | TGTGCCAGCAGCTTAGCTTCTAGGAGGGACTCCGGGGAGCTGTTTTTT
NA | TRBJ2-7 | few | TRBV6-5 | 13 | CASSRLLYYEQYF | TGTGCCAGCAGTAGGCTTCTCTACTACGAGCAGTACTTC
TRBD1 | TRBJ2-7 | NA | TRBV18 | 17 | CASSRETGGISLYEQYF | TGTGCCAGCTCACGCGAGACAGGGGGCATTAGTCTCTACGAGCAGTACTTC
NA | TRBJ2-3 | NA | TRBV29-1 | 14 | CSVERHLSTDTQYF | TGCAGCGTTGAGCGCCACCTGAGCACAGATACGCAGTATTTT
TRBD2 | TRBJ2-5 | NA | TRBV7-3 | 15 | CASSLLAGAKETQYF | TGTGCCAGCAGCTTGTTAGCGGGGGCCAAAGAGACCCAGTACTTC
NA | TRBJ2-3 | once | TRBV16 | 14 | CASSQSRGADTQYF | TGTGCCAGCAGCCAATCAAGGGGAGCAGATACGCAGTATTTT
TRBD2 | TRBJ2-1 | NA | TRBV7-8 | 16 | CASSLLAGAQYNEQFF | TGTGCCAGCAGCTTACTAGCGGGAGCTCAATACAATGAGCAGTTCTTC
TRBD2 | TRBJ2-5 | NA | TRBV28 | 18 | CASSLLRLAGGPMKTQYF | TGTGCCAGCAGTTTACTCCGACTAGCGGGAGGGCCAATGAAGACCCAGTACTTC
NA | TRBJ2-7 | few | TRBV18 | 12 | CASSGTSYEQYF | TGTGCCAGCTCAGGGACGTCCTACGAGCAGTACTTC
TRBD2 | TRBJ2-7 | NA | TRBV6-5 | 16 | CASSYTRTSAAYEQYF | TGTGCCAGCAGTTACACCAGAACTAGCGCAGCCTACGAGCAGTACTTC
TRBD2 | TRBJ2-7 | once | TRBV19 | 16 | CASSINLAGGSYEQYF | TGTGCCAGTAGTATAAACCTAGCGGGAGGGTCCTACGAGCAGTACTTC
NA | TRBJ1-3 | NA | TRBV15 | 14 | CATSPRDAGNTIYF | TGTGCCACCAGCCCCCGGGACGCTGGAAACACCATATATTTT
TRBD2 | TRBJ2-1 | NA | TRBV7-9 | 15 | CASSLGLAGGNEQFF | TGTGCCAGCAGCTTAGGACTAGCGGGGGGGAATGAGCAGTTCTTC
NA | TRBJ2-5 | NA | TRBV7-2 | 14 | CASSPFSAKETQYF | TGTGCCAGCAGCCCCTTTAGCGCGAAAGAGACCCAGTACTTC
NA | TRBJ1-5 | NA | TRBV19 | 15 | CASSMMGDTWEPQHF | TGTGCCAGTAGTATGATGGGGGACACATGGGAGCCCCAGCATTTT
NA | TRBJ2-2 | NA | TRBV25-1 | 15 | CASSEVRVGTGELFF | TGTGCCAGCAGTGAAGTAAGGGTTGGGACCGGGGAGCTGTTTTTT
TRBD2 | TRBJ2-3 | NA | TRBV28 | 12 | CASTPIGGRDDF | TGTGCCAGCACCCCGATCGGCGGGAGAGATGATTTT
NA | TRBJ2-5 | few | TRBV30 | 14 | CAWWPLADQETQYF | TGTGCCTGGTGGCCCTTGGCAGACCAAGAGACCCAGTACTTC